This is a list of T cell receptor beta chains from one sample in a study of T cell responses to AZD1222 COVID-19 vaccine. The data were produced by immunoSEQ multiplex PCR, yet TCRdb's version contains in-frame clones alone and is incomplete. The table records about 45,000 clones, around nine tenths of them present only once. The source material was peripheral blood, sampled 28 days after the second AZD1222 dose. Receptors originate from an adult who received the AZD1222 COVID-19 vaccine. The CDR3 runs from the conserved cysteine through the conserved F or W. A D gene is named only where the DNA matches it firmly. The size of a clone is reported for some rows only, either as once, few or many, or as a class for expanded clones.

v_gene,abundance,j_gene,d_gene,CDR3aa,CDR3nt
TRBV27,few,TRBJ2-7,TRBD2,CASSLQRGPYEQYF,TGTGCCAGCAGTTTACAGCGGGGCCCTTACGAGCAGTACTTC
TRBV7-9,once,TRBJ2-6,-,CASRDEANSGANVLTF,TGTGCCTCTCGGGATGAGGCAAACTCTGGGGCCAACGTCCTGACTTTC
TRBV5-1,-,TRBJ2-7,-,CASSLSTSALEQYF,TGCGCCAGCAGCTTGTCGACTTCGGCTCTCGAGCAGTACTTC
TRBV9,-,TRBJ2-6,-,CASSVREGASGANVLTF,TGTGCCAGCAGCGTCAGGGAAGGGGCCTCTGGGGCCAACGTCCTGACTTTC
TRBV6-5,-,TRBJ1-2,TRBD1,CASSRTGALRYGYTF,TGTGCCAGCAGCAGGACAGGGGCCCTCCGCTATGGCTACACCTTC
TRBV7-2,-,TRBJ2-1,-,CASSLVLMFEQFF,TGTGCCAGCAGCTTAGTTTTGATGTTTGAGCAGTTCTTC
TRBV27,-,TRBJ1-1,-,CASSLVGGAGTEAFF,TGTGCCAGCAGTTTAGTCGGAGGGGCCGGCACTGAAGCTTTCTTT
TRBV18,-,TRBJ2-1,-,CASQPGAGVGYEQFF,TGTGCCAGCCAACCGGGGGCGGGAGTAGGATATGAGCAGTTCTTC
TRBV6-2/TRBV6-3,-,TRBJ1-2,-,CASSLSRGYTF,TGTGCCAGCAGTTTATCCCGTGGCTACACCTTC
TRBV7-2,few,TRBJ1-3,-,CASSEMPISGNTIYF,TGTGCCAGCAGCGAAATGCCAATCTCTGGAAACACCATATATTTT
TRBV9,-,TRBJ2-1,-,CASSVARLAENEQFF,TGTGCCAGCAGCGTAGCTAGGCTAGCTGAAAATGAGCAGTTCTTC
TRBV28,-,TRBJ2-7,TRBD2,CASRPPRLAAYEQYF,TGTGCCAGCAGACCGCCGCGACTAGCGGCCTACGAGCAGTACTTC
TRBV7-9,-,TRBJ2-1,-,CASTLAVIVGNEQFF,TGTGCCAGCACGTTAGCCGTCATTGTGGGCAATGAGCAGTTCTTC
TRBV9,-,TRBJ1-1,-,CASSSVTGTEAFF,TGTGCCAGCAGCTCCGTCACGGGCACTGAAGCTTTCTTT
TRBV29-1,-,TRBJ2-7,-,CSVRAPYEQYF,TGCAGCGTCCGGGCCCCATACGAGCAGTACTTC
TRBV7-2,-,TRBJ1-1,-,CASSLVGGQNTEAFF,TGTGCCAGCAGCTTAGTAGGTGGGCAGAACACTGAAGCTTTCTTT
TRBV24-1,-,TRBJ1-2,TRBD1,CATSDSGTGVYGYTF,TGTGCCACCAGTGATTCCGGGACAGGGGTCTATGGCTACACCTTC
TRBV23-1,-,TRBJ2-7,TRBD2,CASSQPASGADSSYEQYF,TGCGCCAGCAGTCAACCCGCTAGCGGGGCCGACAGCTCCTACGAGCAGTACTTC
TRBV19,once,TRBJ2-7,TRBD1,CASSLTGDYEQYF,TGTGCCAGTAGCCTGACAGGGGACTACGAGCAGTACTTC
TRBV6-2/TRBV6-3,-,TRBJ2-7,-,CASSLVSGHPYEQYF,TGTGCCAGCAGTTTGGTTAGCGGACACCCCTACGAGCAGTACTTC
TRBV5-1,few,TRBJ1-6,-,CASQRQVGDNSPLHF,TGCGCCAGCCAAAGACAGGTTGGGGATAATTCACCCCTCCACTTT
TRBV6-5,-,TRBJ2-7,TRBD1,CASSSVGTGHYEQYF,TGTGCCAGCAGTTCTGTCGGGACAGGGCACTACGAGCAGTACTTC
TRBV20-1,-,TRBJ1-4,-,CSARAPEKLFF,TGCAGTGCTAGAGCCCCTGAAAAACTGTTTTTT
TRBV10-3,once,TRBJ1-4,TRBD1,CAISDPEGQGREKLFF,TGTGCCATCAGTGACCCGGAGGGACAGGGTAGGGAAAAACTGTTTTTT
TRBV11-3,-,TRBJ2-1,TRBD2,CASSLGPPAGVNEQFF,TGTGCCAGCAGCTTAGGGCCCCCGGCGGGAGTAAATGAGCAGTTCTTC
TRBV5-6,-,TRBJ2-1,TRBD1,CASSSGQGLYNEQFF,TGTGCCAGCAGCAGTGGACAGGGTTTATACAATGAGCAGTTCTTC
TRBV11-3,-,TRBJ2-7,-,CASSLGLTYEQYF,TGTGCCAGCAGCTTAGGCCTAACCTACGAGCAGTACTTC
TRBV7-7,-,TRBJ2-6,-,CAAGRGPGANVLTF,TGTGCCGCCGGCCGGGGCCCCGGGGCCAACGTCCTGACTTTC
TRBV28,-,TRBJ2-2,-,CATEQGIEIGELFF,TGTGCCACCGAACAGGGAATCGAGATCGGGGAGCTGTTTTTT
TRBV27,-,TRBJ2-2,-,CASSLTGVNTGELFF,TGTGCCAGCAGCCTAACAGGCGTAAACACCGGGGAGCTGTTTTTT
TRBV11-2,-,TRBJ2-3,-,CASSLGFNTQYF,TGTGCCAGCAGCTTAGGTTTTAATACGCAGTATTTT
TRBV5-1,-,TRBJ1-6,TRBD1,CASRTGFYSPLHF,TGCGCCAGCCGGACAGGCTTTTATTCACCCCTCCACTTT
TRBV7-6,-,TRBJ2-7,TRBD1,CASSLGTGSYEQYF,TGTGCCAGCAGCCTGGGGACAGGTTCCTACGAGCAGTACTTC
TRBV28,once,TRBJ2-5,TRBD2,CASSFLRGGIETQYF,TGTGCCAGCAGTTTCCTCCGGGGGGGCATAGAGACCCAGTACTTC
TRBV6-4,-,TRBJ2-2,-,CASSDLAYTGELFF,TGTGCCAGCAGTGACTTGGCGTACACCGGGGAGCTGTTTTTT
TRBV7-2,-,TRBJ2-3,-,CASSLDDGGSTDTQYF,TGTGCCAGCAGCTTAGACGACGGGGGTAGCACAGATACGCAGTATTTT
TRBV27,-,TRBJ1-1,-,CASSTRAQNTEAFF,TGTGCCAGCAGTACTAGGGCACAGAACACTGAAGCTTTCTTT
TRBV5-1,-,TRBJ1-1,-,CASSLGGAGTEAFF,TGCGCCAGCAGCTTGGGTGGAGCCGGCACTGAAGCTTTCTTT
TRBV28,-,TRBJ2-7,-,CASNRLEGYEQYF,TGTGCCAGCAATAGACTAGAGGGCTACGAGCAGTACTTC
TRBV9,-,TRBJ1-1,-,CASRRTESISTEAFF,TGTGCCAGCAGGAGGACAGAGTCCATTAGCACTGAAGCTTTCTTT
TRBV5-4,-,TRBJ2-7,-,CASSLAGGLYEQYF,TGTGCCAGCAGCTTGGCCGGGGGACTCTACGAGCAGTACTTC
TRBV29-1,-,TRBJ2-7,TRBD1,CSAKDRFNYEQYF,TGCAGCGCCAAGGACAGGTTTAACTACGAGCAGTACTTC
TRBV18,-,TRBJ2-2,-,CASSSRTGELFF,TGTGCCAGCTCATCCCGTACCGGGGAGCTGTTTTTT
TRBV9,-,TRBJ2-7,TRBD2,CASSVGLANSYEQYF,TGTGCCAGCAGCGTTGGACTAGCGAACTCCTACGAGCAGTACTTC
TRBV6-5,-,TRBJ2-3,-,CASRVGGTDTQYF,TGTGCCAGCAGGGTCGGGGGAACAGATACGCAGTATTTT
TRBV7-6,once,TRBJ2-7,-,CASSIGGGVYEQYF,TGTGCCAGCAGCATCGGAGGCGGGGTCTACGAGCAGTACTTC
TRBV3-1/TRBV3-2,-,TRBJ2-7,TRBD2,CASSPLAGGGRHEQYF,TGTGCCAGCAGCCCTCTAGCGGGAGGAGGCCGGCACGAGCAGTACTTC
TRBV14,once,TRBJ1-1,-,CASSQVRRGSRTEAFF,TGTGCCAGCAGCCAAGTGCGCCGAGGTTCGCGTACTGAAGCTTTCTTT
TRBV7-9,-,TRBJ2-1,-,CASSPLSGRTYNEQFF,TGTGCCAGCAGCCCCCTGTCGGGACGGACTTACAATGAGCAGTTCTTC
TRBV5-1,few,TRBJ1-1,TRBD1,CASSISGGGYTEAFF,TGCGCCAGCAGCATTTCAGGGGGAGGGTACACTGAAGCTTTCTTT
TRBV4-1,-,TRBJ1-1,TRBD1,CASSQVAPGTGVTEAFF,TGCGCCAGCAGCCAAGTGGCCCCCGGGACAGGGGTCACTGAAGCTTTCTTT
TRBV7-3,-,TRBJ2-1,-,CASRSGAVSSYNEQFF,TGTGCCAGCAGATCAGGGGCGGTTAGCTCCTACAATGAGCAGTTCTTC